The table lists the clone carrying this T cell receptor (beta chain) with a few counts. The data originate from a study of metastatic and nonmetastatic thyroid tumors. The CDR3 totals 15 residues. J gave up 6 bases and V 4 bases, and 9 bases lay outside the gene matches. TCRdb called clones again from the PCR reads with MiXCR. This repertoire shows over 25,000 clones, around 19% found once; its top ten account for approximately 8.1%. Thyroid surgery was performed in patients who had received no treatment beforehand. The rearrangement uses TRBV12-3 or TRBV12-4 and TRBJ2-7; TRBD2 matches at 10 bases. Material: blood. The sequence was collected from a female donor with papillary thyroid cancer or a benign thyroid nodule (not recorded which). Some clones in this sample may be carry-over from other donors' samples. The DNA for the CDR3 is TGTGCCAGCAGTTCCCGGACTAGCGGTGATTCCGAGCAGTACTTC. This encodes CASSSRTSGDSEQYF.